This T cell receptor beta chain was documented in a study of cytomegalovirus exposure and HLA in healthy donors. This clone was seen only once. Its cognate antigen is unknown. Study-level findings and limits: TRBV6-2, TRBV6-3 and other indistinguishable V segments were excluded. In a later analysis, HLA-associated TCR beta chains were more clonally expanded than equally common others.

The PCR used 60 Vbeta and 13 Jbeta primers. The method was immunoSEQ multiplex PCR; TCRdb's version includes in-frame clones alone and lacks a portion of them. The table has 170,000 or so clones, 60% to 85% seen once. V lost 1 base and J lost 4, with 8 bases in between. Germline V gene sequence: CDR1 MNHEY, CDR2 SMNVEV (reference sequence). The CDR3 sequence is 14 residues long. The clonotype comes from a woman between 45 and 60 years old in good health and CMV-seropositive. The material sequenced was PBMCs. The chain links TRBV27 to TRBJ1-5, with D tentatively TRBD1 (5 bases). The CDR3 coding sequence is TGTGCCAGCAGTTTATGGCAGGGTAATCAGCCCCAGCATTTT. Translating it yields CASSLWQGNQPQHF.